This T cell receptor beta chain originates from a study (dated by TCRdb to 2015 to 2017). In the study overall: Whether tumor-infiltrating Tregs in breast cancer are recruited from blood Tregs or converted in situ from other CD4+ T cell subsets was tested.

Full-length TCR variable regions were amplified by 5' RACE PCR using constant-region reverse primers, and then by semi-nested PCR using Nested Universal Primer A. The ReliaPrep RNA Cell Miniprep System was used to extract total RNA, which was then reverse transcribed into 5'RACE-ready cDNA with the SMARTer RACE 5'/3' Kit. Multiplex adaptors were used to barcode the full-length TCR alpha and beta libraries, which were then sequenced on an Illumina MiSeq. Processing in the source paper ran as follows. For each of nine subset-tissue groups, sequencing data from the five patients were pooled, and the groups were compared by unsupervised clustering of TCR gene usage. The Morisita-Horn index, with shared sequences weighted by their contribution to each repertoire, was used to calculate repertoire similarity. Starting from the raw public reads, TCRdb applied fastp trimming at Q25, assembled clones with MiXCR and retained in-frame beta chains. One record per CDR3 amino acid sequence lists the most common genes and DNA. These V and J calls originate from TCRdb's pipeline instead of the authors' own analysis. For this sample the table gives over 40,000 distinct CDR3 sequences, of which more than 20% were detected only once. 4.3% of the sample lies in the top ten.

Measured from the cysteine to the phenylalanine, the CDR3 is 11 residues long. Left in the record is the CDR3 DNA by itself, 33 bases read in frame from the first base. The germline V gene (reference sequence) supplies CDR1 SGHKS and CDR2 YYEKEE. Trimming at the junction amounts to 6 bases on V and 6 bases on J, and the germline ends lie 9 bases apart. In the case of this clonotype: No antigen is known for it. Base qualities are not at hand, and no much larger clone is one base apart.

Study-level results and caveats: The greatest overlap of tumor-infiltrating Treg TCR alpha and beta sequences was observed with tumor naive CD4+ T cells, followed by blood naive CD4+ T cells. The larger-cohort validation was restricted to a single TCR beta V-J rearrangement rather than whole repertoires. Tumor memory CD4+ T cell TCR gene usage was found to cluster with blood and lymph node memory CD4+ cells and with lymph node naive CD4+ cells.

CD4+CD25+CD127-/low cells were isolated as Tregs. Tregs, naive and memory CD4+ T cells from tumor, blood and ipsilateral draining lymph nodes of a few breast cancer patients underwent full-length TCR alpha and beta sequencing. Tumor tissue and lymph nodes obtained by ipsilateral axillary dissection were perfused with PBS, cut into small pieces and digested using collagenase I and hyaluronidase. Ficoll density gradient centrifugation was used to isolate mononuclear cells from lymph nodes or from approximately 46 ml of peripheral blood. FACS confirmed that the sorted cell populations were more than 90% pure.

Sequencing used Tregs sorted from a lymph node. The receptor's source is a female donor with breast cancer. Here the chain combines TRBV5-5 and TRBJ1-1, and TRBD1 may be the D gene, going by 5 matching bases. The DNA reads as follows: TGTGCCAGCACCGTGGGGGCTGAAGCTTTCTTT. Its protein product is CASTVGAEAFF.